The clone carrying this T cell receptor (beta chain) occurred once. The entry originates in a study of CD8 T cells in Susac syndrome. cDNA came from about 0.46 to 1 ug RNA primed by random hexamers. TCRdb used MiXCR to reprocess the immunoSEQ multiplex PCR reads, holding one entry per CDR3 protein. The sample has approximately 65,000 distinct CDR3 sequences; around nine tenths are singletons. CD8+ and CD4+ T cells from blood underwent TCR beta sequencing. This TCR came from a human donor in good health. Sequences were obtained from CD8+ T cells from PBMCs.

This CDR3 is CASSPRDSSNYGYTF. CDR3 sequence (DNA): TGTGCCAGCAGCCCGCGGGACAGCTCTAACTATGGCTACACCTTC. This rearrangement joins TRBV7-9 to TRBJ1-2, with 7 bases aligning to TRBD1. After removal of 5 bases from V and 0 bases from J, the junction contained 6 bases not matched to a gene. The V gene's germline CDR1 is SEHNR and CDR2 FQNEAQ (reference sequence). CDR3 length equals 15 residues.